This T cell receptor (beta chain) was observed in a study of CD8+ T cells in alopecia areata. Study overall: Recipients were roughly 7-10-week-old female C3H/HeJ mice grafted with skin from approximately 6-13-month-old C3H/HeJ donors with spontaneous alopecia.

This clone was counted between two and nine times. Antigen unknown. Germline and genes: mouse. With the read ending 4 residues before the CDR3 end, the germline J gene is used to fill in that end. Study-wide findings and caveats: Higher clonality was seen in lesional scalp than in normal scalp, especially in alopecia totalis/universalis.

RNA was isolated and reverse transcribed to cDNA, the sequencing template. Assay: immunoSEQ multiplex PCR; the TCRdb copy retains only in-frame clones and omits some. Observed in the sample are over 100,000 clones, none of them singletons. The germline gives CDR1 NSQYPW, CDR2 LRSPGD (reference sequence). This CDR3 comprises 16 residues. V lost 4 bases, J lost 0 bases, and 12 bases lay in between. This chain links TRBV1 with TRBJ2-2; tentative D call: TRBD1 (6 bases). The material sequenced was lesional skin. This clonotype was obtained from a C3H/HeJ mouse with alopecia areata. These mice share the MHC haplotype H2-k. The part of the CDR3 DNA that was read is TGCACCTGCAGTGTCCAGGGGCCCTCAAACACCGGG. This codes for CTCSVQGPSNTG. The CDR3 reads in full as CTCSVQGPSNTGQLYF.